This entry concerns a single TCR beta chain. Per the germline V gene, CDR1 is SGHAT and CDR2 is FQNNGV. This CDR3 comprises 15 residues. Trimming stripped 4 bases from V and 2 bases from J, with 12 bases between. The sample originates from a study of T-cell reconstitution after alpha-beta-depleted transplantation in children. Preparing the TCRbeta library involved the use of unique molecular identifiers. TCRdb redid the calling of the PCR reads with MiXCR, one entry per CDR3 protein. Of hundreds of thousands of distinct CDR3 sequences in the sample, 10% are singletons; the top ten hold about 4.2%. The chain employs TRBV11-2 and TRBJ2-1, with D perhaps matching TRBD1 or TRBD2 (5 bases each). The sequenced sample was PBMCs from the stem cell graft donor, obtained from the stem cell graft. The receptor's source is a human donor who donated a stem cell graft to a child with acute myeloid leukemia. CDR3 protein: CASSSTGRPYNEQFF. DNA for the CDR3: TGTGCCAGCAGCTCAACGGGACGGCCCTACAATGAGCAGTTCTTC.